This T cell receptor (beta chain) was retrieved from a study of cytomegalovirus exposure and HLA in healthy donors. Points from the study as a whole: The presence/absence work took it that sequencing depth was about the same across donors. In all likelihood, a cluster of highly shared sequence variants was a sequencing artifact. When analyzed later, a missense DCLRE1C variant was found to be linked to TCR beta V- and J-gene trimming.

This clone was counted only a few times. Antigen: not known. With 60 Vbeta and 13 Jbeta primers, the PCR was carried out. Original data processing: Later, an analysis found 65 million to 85 million unique TCR beta chains, and 8.5 million to 12 million of these were shared. Only in-frame clones appear in the TCRdb table, and some are missing; sequencing was by immunoSEQ multiplex PCR. The D gene and trimming were derived from the DNA, and the V and J assignments and clone size from that table. The table shows approximately 190,000 clones, with around 75% occurring only once. The germline gives CDR1 SEHNR, CDR2 FQNEAQ (reference sequence). V was pared by 11 bases and J by 2 bases, with 13 bases between. The CDR3 length is 13 residues.

V is TRBV7-9 and J is TRBJ1-5; D is perhaps TRBD1 (5 bases). The TCR originated in a man aged 35 to 55 in good health and CMV-seropositive. Sequenced sample: PBMCs. CDR3 sequence (DNA): TGTGCCGCTAGTAGGGGCGGCAATCAGCCCCAGCATTTT. Translating gives CAASRGGNQPQHF.